Listed below are T cell receptor beta chains from one sample, sequenced in a study of CD8+ T cells in alopecia areata. Sequencing was performed with immunoSEQ multiplex PCR; in TCRdb, only in-frame clones are kept and a portion is missing. The sample has 150,000 or so clones; around 47% are singletons. Sequenced: CD4+ T cells sorted from blood. These receptors all stem from a human donor with alopecia areata. Each CDR3 is given with its conserved first and last residue. A D gene is named only where the DNA matches it firmly. Some rows mark clone size as missing; the rest say once, few, many or name a class of expanded clone.

v_call: TRBV30; cdr3_length: 15; clone_size: NA; d_call: TRBD1; j_call: TRBJ2-3; cdr3_nt: TGTGCCTGGGGACCGGGACAGACTAGCACAGATACGCAGTATTTT; cdr3_aa: CAWGPGQTSTDTQYF
v_call: TRBV29-1; cdr3_length: 17; clone_size: few; d_call: NA; j_call: TRBJ2-4; cdr3_nt: TGCAGCGTTGAAGATCCCTGGGACCGAGTAGCCAAAAACATTCAGTACTTC; cdr3_aa: CSVEDPWDRVAKNIQYF
v_call: TRBV12-5; cdr3_length: 17; clone_size: many; d_call: NA; j_call: TRBJ2-2; cdr3_nt: TGTGCTAGTGGTTTGGGCCCGGGACGAACGAACACCGGGGAGCTGTTTTTT; cdr3_aa: CASGLGPGRTNTGELFF
v_call: TRBV6-5; cdr3_length: 11; clone_size: NA; d_call: NA; j_call: TRBJ2-5; cdr3_nt: TGTGCCAGCATGAACAGGGAGACCCAGTACTTC; cdr3_aa: CASMNRETQYF
v_call: TRBV9; cdr3_length: 18; clone_size: NA; d_call: TRBD1; j_call: TRBJ2-1; cdr3_nt: TGTGCCAGCAGCGTTTACGGACAGGGGGCGATTCAAAACAATGAGCAGTTCTTC; cdr3_aa: CASSVYGQGAIQNNEQFF
v_call: TRBV29-1; cdr3_length: 11; clone_size: NA; d_call: NA; j_call: TRBJ2-5; cdr3_nt: TGCAGCGTCGTACCCGGGGAGACCCAGTACTTC; cdr3_aa: CSVVPGETQYF
v_call: TRBV29-1; cdr3_length: 12; clone_size: NA; d_call: NA; j_call: TRBJ1-1; cdr3_nt: TGCAGCGTTGCACTCCGGAACACTGAAGCTTTCTTT; cdr3_aa: CSVALRNTEAFF
v_call: TRBV5-4; cdr3_length: 16; clone_size: NA; d_call: TRBD2; j_call: TRBJ2-7; cdr3_nt: TGTGCCAGCAGCACCGAACTAGCGAAGAGCTCCTACGAGCAGTACTTC; cdr3_aa: CASSTELAKSSYEQYF
v_call: TRBV30; cdr3_length: 10; clone_size: NA; d_call: NA; j_call: TRBJ1-4; cdr3_nt: TGTGCCCTGGGTGGCGGAAAACTGTTTTTT; cdr3_aa: CALGGGKLFF
v_call: TRBV30; cdr3_length: 12; clone_size: few; d_call: NA; j_call: TRBJ2-3; cdr3_nt: TGTGCCCGCGACATAGGCACAGATACGCAGTATTTT; cdr3_aa: CARDIGTDTQYF
v_call: TRBV7-9; cdr3_length: 12; clone_size: NA; d_call: TRBD1; j_call: TRBJ2-4; cdr3_nt: TGTGCCAGCAGCTTACCAGGGGGCATTCAGTACTTC; cdr3_aa: CASSLPGGIQYF
v_call: TRBV6-1; cdr3_length: 12; clone_size: few; d_call: NA; j_call: TRBJ2-7; cdr3_nt: TGTGCCAGTACCGCCTGGGGTTACGAGCAGTACTTC; cdr3_aa: CASTAWGYEQYF
v_call: TRBV28; cdr3_length: 14; clone_size: NA; d_call: NA; j_call: TRBJ1-2; cdr3_nt: TGTGCCAGCAGTTTATTGCAGGACGGCTATGGCTACACCTTC; cdr3_aa: CASSLLQDGYGYTF
v_call: TRBV4-2; cdr3_length: 15; clone_size: few; d_call: TRBD2; j_call: TRBJ2-3; cdr3_nt: TGTGCCAGCAGAGATAGCGGGATGATGGCGGATACGCAGTATTTT; cdr3_aa: CASRDSGMMADTQYF
v_call: TRBV27; cdr3_length: 14; clone_size: NA; d_call: NA; j_call: TRBJ2-4; cdr3_nt: TGTGCCAGCAGTTTACAGGGAGTCAAAAACATTCAGTACTTC; cdr3_aa: CASSLQGVKNIQYF
v_call: TRBV7-3; cdr3_length: 13; clone_size: NA; d_call: NA; j_call: TRBJ2-1; cdr3_nt: TGTGCCAGCAGCTTAAGGGAGGACAATGAGCAGTTCTTC; cdr3_aa: CASSLREDNEQFF
v_call: TRBV28; cdr3_length: 12; clone_size: few; d_call: NA; j_call: TRBJ2-7; cdr3_nt: TGTGCCAGCAGCCGCGGATCCTACGAGCAGTACTTC; cdr3_aa: CASSRGSYEQYF
v_call: TRBV14; cdr3_length: 16; clone_size: few; d_call: NA; j_call: TRBJ1-1; cdr3_nt: TGTGCCAGCAGCCGACAAACAGGGCCTGTTGGCACTGAAGCTTTCTTT; cdr3_aa: CASSRQTGPVGTEAFF